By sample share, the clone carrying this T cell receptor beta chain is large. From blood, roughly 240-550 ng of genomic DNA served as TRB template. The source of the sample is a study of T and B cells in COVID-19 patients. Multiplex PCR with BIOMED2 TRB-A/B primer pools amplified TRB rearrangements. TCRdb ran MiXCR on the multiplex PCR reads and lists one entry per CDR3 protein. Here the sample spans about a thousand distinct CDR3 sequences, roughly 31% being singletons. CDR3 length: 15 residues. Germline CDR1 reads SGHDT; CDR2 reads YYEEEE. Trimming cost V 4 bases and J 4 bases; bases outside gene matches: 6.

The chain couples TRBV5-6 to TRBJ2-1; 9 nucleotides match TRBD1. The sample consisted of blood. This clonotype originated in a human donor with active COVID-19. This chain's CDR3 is CASSPTGQGYNEQFF. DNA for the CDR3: TGTGCCAGCAGCCCGACGGGACAGGGATACAATGAGCAGTTCTTC. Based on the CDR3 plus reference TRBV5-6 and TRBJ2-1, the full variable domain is DAGVTQSPTHLIKTRGQQVTLRCSPKSGHDTVSWYQQALGQGPQFIFQYYEEEERQRGNFPDRFSGHQFPNYSSELNVNALLLGDSALYLCASSPTGQGYNEQFFGPGTRLTVL.